The 23 T cell receptor beta chains in this list originate from one sample, sequenced in a study of shared clonotypes between healthy human individuals. Assay: immunoSEQ multiplex PCR; the TCRdb copy retains only in-frame clones and omits some. In the table there are about 2,100,000 clones, about 93% of which are singletons. The naive CD8 population came from CD45RO-negative cells selected for CCR7, without terminally differentiated effector memory CD45RA+ cells. The specimen was naive CD8+ T cells from PBMCs. Source of these receptors: a man aged 18 to 29 in good health. Some clones in this sample may be carry-over from other donors' samples.

The sample holds one count of this clone. J is TRBJ2-5 and V is TRBV18, with TRBD1 identical over 7 bases. The CDR3 covers 13 residues. The germline V gene has CDR1 KGHSH and CDR2 LQKENI. With V trimmed by 4 bases and J by 5 bases, 4 bases remained unmatched. CDR3 nucleotide sequence: TGTGCCAGCTCACAGGGGACAGTTGAGACCCAGTACTTC. It yields the protein CASSQGTVETQYF.

The chain recombines TRBV25-1 with TRBJ2-5; D remains unclear. Germline lookup yields CDR1 MGHDK and CDR2 SYGVNS. The V end lost 3 bases, the J end lost 3 bases, and 11 bases lay between the germline ends. The CDR3 is made up of 14 amino acids. The CDR3 is CASSEKGREETQYF. Here the CDR3 DNA reads TGTGCCAGCAGTGAGAAGGGTAGGGAAGAGACCCAGTACTTC.

This clone has a handful of counts. The chain couples TRBV27 to TRBJ1-5, with 9 bases fitting TRBD1. The CDR3 is made up of 14 amino acids. Trimming removed 5 bases from V and 9 bases from J; junction bases left unmatched: 8. Germline CDR1 reads MNHEY; CDR2 reads SMNVEV (reference sequence). In DNA, the CDR3 is TGTGCCAGCAGTCGGGACAGGGCCCTATTGCCCCAGCATTTT. Translating it yields CASSRDRALLPQHF.

The chain has TRBV6-1 and TRBJ1-2; D is unresolved. V was shortened by 6 bases and J by 5 bases, with 19 bases between the two germline ends. The CDR3 runs to 15 residues. CDR1 MNHNS and CDR2 SASEGT come from the germline V gene. Written as DNA, the CDR3 is TGTGCCAGCAGACCCCGCCATGTCGGTGGGTATGGCTACACCTTC. Protein sequence: CASRPRHVGGYGYTF.

The chain links TRBV5-6 to TRBJ2-1, with D tentatively TRBD1 (6 bases). Germline CDR1 and CDR2: SGHDT and YYEEEE. The V end was cut by 4 bases, the J end by 2 bases, with 16 bases between. CDR3 length: 16 residues. The CDR3 loop is CASSGPGTSAYNEQFF. The CDR3 DNA follows: TGTGCCAGCAGCGGACCCGGGACAAGCGCCTACAATGAGCAGTTCTTC.

This clone appeared once. This chain uses TRBV6-4 with TRBJ2-2; TRBD2 is a possible D gene (6 bases). V was trimmed by 2 bases and J by 4 bases, leaving 17 bases between them. The CDR3 is 17 residues long. Germline lookup yields CDR1 MRHNA and CDR2 SNTAGT. The CDR3 region is CASSDTPLPGVTGELFF. In DNA, the CDR3 is TGTGCCAGCAGTGACACCCCGCTTCCGGGAGTCACCGGGGAGCTGTTTTTT.

The CDR3 nucleotides are TGTGCCAGTGTGACTAGCGGGAGTGGGAATGAGCAGTTCTTC. It translates to CASVTSGSGNEQFF. The V and J genes are TRBV27 and TRBJ2-1, with TRBD2 matching over 12 bases. CDR1 and CDR2 (germline): MNHEY, SMNVEV (reference sequence). The CDR3 covers 14 residues. Trimming cost V 9 bases and J 7 bases; bases outside gene matches: 7.

This clone was seen a single time. This CDR3 is also generated by other DNA sequences in the sample. V and J are TRBV6-5 and TRBJ2-7; D may be TRBD1 (6 bases). Per germline, CDR1 MNHEY and CDR2 SVGAGI. Trimming pared 3 bases from V and 3 bases from J, leaving 12 bases between. The CDR3 runs 14 residues. CDR3 protein: CASSYGGSGYEQYF. The CDR3 DNA sequence: TGTGCCAGCAGTTATGGGGGCAGTGGCTACGAGCAGTACTTC.

The rearrangement uses TRBV7-9 and TRBJ1-2, with D possibly matching TRBD1 (5 bases). There are 16 residues in the CDR3. Germline V gene lookup returns CDR1 SEHNR and CDR2 FQNEAQ (reference sequence). V gave up 5 bases and J gave up 4 bases, with 20 bases separating them. The CDR3 region is CASSPETPGTLYGYTF. The CDR3 DNA reads TGTGCCAGCAGCCCCGAGACCCCAGGGACCCTCTATGGCTACACCTTC.

This clone was detected once. The rearrangement joins TRBV10-2 to TRBJ2-5; D may be TRBD1 (6 bases). This CDR3 comprises 13 residues. The V end lost 5 bases, the J end lost 4 bases, and 11 bases lay between the germline ends. Germline lookup yields CDR1 WSHSY and CDR2 SAAADI. The CDR3 sequence is CASSLNRAETQYF. In DNA, the CDR3 is TGCGCCAGCAGTTTAAACAGGGCAGAGACCCAGTACTTC.

CDR3 protein: CASSTSQGTYEQYF. The CDR3 DNA is TGTGCCAGCAGCACGAGTCAGGGGACCTACGAGCAGTACTTC. This sequence joins TRBV11-2 and TRBJ2-7, with a tentative D call TRBD1 (6 bases). Germline V CDR1 and CDR2: SGHAT, FQNNGV. CDR3 length: 14 amino acids. The V and J ends lost 5 bases and 2 bases respectively, with 13 bases between them.

With regard to this clone: The junction and the germline gene differ at one end; a read error may be behind it. The V call is TRBV2, the J call TRBJ2-3; 8 nucleotides align to TRBD1. The CDR3 totals 9 residues. CDR1 is SNHLY and CDR2 is FYNNEI in the germline V gene. CDR3 sequence (DNA): TGTGCCAGCAGGGAGGGACAGGTCTTT. Amino acids: CASREGQVF.

The table lists this clone with a count of one. The chain combines TRBV27 with TRBJ2-7, with TRBD1 matching over 7 bases. Germline values: CDR1 MNHEY, CDR2 SMNVEV (reference sequence). Trimming at V came to 8 bases and at J to 3 bases, leaving 7 bases not matched to a gene. The length of the CDR3 is 13 residues. CDR3 sequence reads: CASGTAPGYEQYF. CDR3 DNA sequence: TGTGCCAGCGGGACAGCGCCGGGCTACGAGCAGTACTTC.

The rearrangement links TRBV28 to TRBJ2-7; D not resolved. Trimming removed 3 bases from V and 2 bases from J, with 11 bases in between. The V gene's germline CDR1 is MDHEN and CDR2 SYDVKM. The CDR3 is made up of 14 amino acids. CDR3 bases: TGTGCCAGCAGTTTTGGAGCAGTTACCTACGAGCAGTACTTC. The encoded protein is CASSFGAVTYEQYF.

The V and J genes are TRBV10-3 and TRBJ2-1; D is perhaps TRBD1 (6 bases). This CDR3 comprises 16 residues. Germline V lookup: CDR1 ENHRY, CDR2 SYGVKD. Trimming shortened V by 0 bases and J by 7 bases, and 16 bases separated the two germline ends. CDR3 sequence: CAISESTGTGRNEQFF. The CDR3 bases are TGTGCCATCAGTGAGTCGACCGGTACAGGGCGAAATGAGCAGTTCTTC.

This clone was seen more than once but under ten times. The V call is TRBV27, the J call TRBJ1-2; D is perhaps TRBD1 (5 bases). The V end lost 4 bases, the J end lost 8 bases, and 17 bases lay between the germline ends. This CDR3 contains 14 residues. Germline CDR1 MNHEY, CDR2 SMNVEV (reference sequence). The CDR3 DNA is TGTGCCAGCAGTTGGGGGACGGGAATGGGAGGCTACACCTTC. Encoded protein: CASSWGTGMGGYTF.

The chain has TRBV5-5 and TRBJ2-4, with 9 bases fitting TRBD2. V was pared by 1 base and J by 8 bases, with 16 bases of the junction left unmatched. Germline CDR1 and CDR2: SGHKS and YYEKEE (reference sequence). The CDR3 is made up of 18 amino acids. The CDR3 is CASSLSPGLAPRSDIQYF. The DNA for the CDR3 is TGTGCCAGCAGCTTGTCGCCGGGACTAGCACCAAGGAGTGACATTCAGTACTTC.

Regarding this clone: An end of the junction does not agree with germline; a read error may underlie this. The CDR3 DNA reads TGCGCCAGCAGCGAAGATGGCCCAGGCGGGCTAGCCTATGAGCAGTTCTTC. Amino acid sequence: CASSEDGPGGLAYEQFF. The V gene is TRBV4-3, the J gene TRBJ2-1; maybe TRBD2 (5 bases). CDR1 LGHNA and CDR2 YSLEER come from the germline V gene. CDR3 length equals 17 residues.

The chain links TRBV6-5 to TRBJ1-5; D not certain. This CDR3 has 14 residues. Trimming cost V 0 bases and J 6 bases, with 9 bases left between them. Looked up from germline, CDR1 is MNHEY and CDR2 is SVGAGI. In DNA form, the CDR3 reads TGTGCCAGCAGTTACTCGAGCACAAGTCAGCCCCAGCATTTT. Its translation is CASSYSSTSQPQHF.

The J gene is TRBJ2-5, the V gene TRBV29-1, with D tentatively TRBD2 (6 bases). The CDR3 runs to 14 residues. Germline V gene data show CDR1 as SQVTM and CDR2 as ANQGSEA. Trimming removed 4 bases from V and 5 bases from J, with 17 bases in between. This CDR3 is CSVVIAAYGETQYF. CDR3 in DNA: TGCAGCGTTGTAATAGCGGCCTATGGGGAGACCCAGTACTTC.

The chain has TRBV19 and TRBJ2-7, with D unresolved. This CDR3 contains 14 residues. V was trimmed by 1 base and J by 7 bases, leaving 14 bases between them. Germline CDR1 and CDR2: LNHDA and SQIVND (reference sequence). The CDR3 spells CASSIVPGTTEQYF. The CDR3 DNA reads as TGTGCCAGTAGTATAGTACCAGGAACAACTGAGCAGTACTTC.

The chain has TRBV6-5 and TRBJ1-2; D unclear. This CDR3 comprises 15 residues. V was shortened by 2 bases and J by 2 bases, with 12 bases between the two germline ends. Germline assignment: CDR1 MNHEY and CDR2 SVGAGI. Here the CDR3 reads CASSYGTANNYGYTF. The CDR3 coding sequence is TGTGCCAGCAGTTACGGCACCGCAAACAACTATGGCTACACCTTC.

In this sample, this clone turned up once. The rearrangement links TRBV7-9 to TRBJ2-1, with no clear D. Looked up from germline, CDR1 is SEHNR and CDR2 is FQNEAQ (reference sequence). The CDR3 totals 16 residues. The V gene lost 1 base and the J gene lost 1 base, with 11 bases spanning the gap. CDR3 amino acids: CASSLGFGRSYNEQFF. DNA of the CDR3: TGTGCCAGCAGCTTAGGTTTCGGGCGATCCTACAATGAGCAGTTCTTC.